This T cell receptor beta chain was documented in a study of blood T cell repertoires in COVID-19. In the study overall: COVID-19 samples, acute and convalescent, were from the United States, Italy and Spain. In each case, the material was cDNA or gDNA derived from T cells, B-cell-depleted T cells, or PBMCs.

The germline V gene encodes CDR1 SNHLY and CDR2 FYNNEI. Trimming cost V 2 bases and J 3 bases, with 14 bases left between them. The CDR3 covers 15 residues. As originally analysed: Amplification of reference gene primers provided the estimated nucleated cell counts. Assay used: immunoSEQ multiplex PCR; TCRdb lists only in-frame clones, some missing. The V and J calls and clone size come from that table; D and trimming were worked out from the DNA. The sample lists approximately 260,000 clones; around 86% were seen once. In its sample, this clone was seen once. Sequencing input: peripheral blood. This TCR came from a man aged 50-59 years with acute or convalescent COVID-19. This chain connects TRBV2 to TRBJ2-7; D remains ambiguous. CDR3 nucleotides: TGTGCCAGCAGTGAACTGGCCTTGTCGGGCTACGAGCAGTACTTC. It translates to CASSELALSGYEQYF.